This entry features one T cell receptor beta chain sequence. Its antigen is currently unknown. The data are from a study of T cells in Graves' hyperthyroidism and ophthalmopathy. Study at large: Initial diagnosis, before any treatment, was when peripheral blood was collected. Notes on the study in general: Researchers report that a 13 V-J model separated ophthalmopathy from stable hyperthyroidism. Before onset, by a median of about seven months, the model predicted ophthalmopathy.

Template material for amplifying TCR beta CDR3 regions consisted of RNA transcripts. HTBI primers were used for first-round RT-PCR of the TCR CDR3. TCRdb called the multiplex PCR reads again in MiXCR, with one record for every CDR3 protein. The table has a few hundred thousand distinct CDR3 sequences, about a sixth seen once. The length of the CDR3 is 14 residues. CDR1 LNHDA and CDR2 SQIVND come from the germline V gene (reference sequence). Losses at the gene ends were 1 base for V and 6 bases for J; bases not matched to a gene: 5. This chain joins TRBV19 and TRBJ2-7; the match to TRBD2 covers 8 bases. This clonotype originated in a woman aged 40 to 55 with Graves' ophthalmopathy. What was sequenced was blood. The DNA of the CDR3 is TGTGCCAGTAGTATAGCAGCGGGAGAGGTCGAGCAGTACTTC. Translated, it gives CASSIAAGEVEQYF.